Listed below are T cell receptor beta chains from one sample, sequenced in a study of PD-1 blockade in mismatch repair-deficient tumors. Profiling relied on immunoSEQ multiplex PCR, and the TCRdb table lists in-frame clones only, not all of them. The sample holds about 100,000 clones, roughly four fifths seen once. The sequenced sample was peripheral blood, obtained approximately 8 months after starting pembrolizumab. These receptors were collected from an adult with mismatch repair-deficient cancer. Each CDR3 is given with its conserved first and last residue. The order of the fields is J gene, clone size, CDR3 length, V gene, D gene, CDR3 protein, CDR3 DNA. A D gene is named only where the DNA matches it firmly. Size is stated for part of the rows, as once, few or many counts, or as a class when the clone is expanded.

J: TRBJ1-1; size: -; length: 14; V: TRBV11-3; D: -; CDR3: CASSRGAWNTEAFF; DNA: TGTGCCAGCAGCCGAGGGGCTTGGAACACTGAAGCTTTCTTT
J: TRBJ2-7; size: -; length: 14; V: TRBV6-6; D: TRBD1; CDR3: CASSYQGAGLEQYF; DNA: TGTGCCAGCAGTTACCAGGGGGCAGGGCTCGAGCAGTACTTC
J: TRBJ2-2; size: -; length: 16; V: TRBV2; D: TRBD2; CDR3: CASSGLAGANTGELFF; DNA: TGTGCCAGCAGTGGACTAGCGGGCGCGAACACCGGGGAGCTGTTTTTT
J: TRBJ1-2; size: -; length: 13; V: TRBV7-3; D: -; CDR3: CASSLNPNYGYTF; DNA: TGTGCCAGCAGCTTAAACCCAAACTATGGCTACACCTTC
J: TRBJ2-5; size: once; length: 13; V: TRBV5-5; D: -; CDR3: CASSFNTYPSQYF; DNA: TGTGCCAGCAGCTTTAATACCTACCCATCCCAGTACTTC
J: TRBJ2-5; size: once; length: 15; V: TRBV10-3; D: TRBD1; CDR3: CAISELGQGVETQYF; DNA: TGTGCCATCAGTGAGTTGGGACAGGGTGTGGAGACCCAGTACTTC
J: TRBJ2-4; size: -; length: 15; V: TRBV28; D: -; CDR3: CASSGVGAMGNIQYF; DNA: TGTGCCAGCAGTGGGGTGGGCGCGATGGGGAACATTCAGTACTTC
J: TRBJ1-3; size: -; length: 15; V: TRBV18; D: -; CDR3: CASSPSNARGNTIYF; DNA: TGTGCCAGCTCACCAAGTAATGCCCGCGGAAACACCATATATTTT
J: TRBJ2-3; size: -; length: 14; V: TRBV9; D: -; CDR3: CASNGRLFTDTQYF; DNA: TGTGCCAGCAACGGGCGGCTCTTCACAGATACGCAGTATTTT
J: TRBJ2-7; size: -; length: 16; V: TRBV7-8; D: TRBD2; CDR3: CASSPATSGRVNEQYF; DNA: TGTGCCAGCAGCCCCGCGACTAGCGGGAGGGTGAACGAGCAGTACTTC
J: TRBJ2-5; size: -; length: 17; V: TRBV27; D: TRBD2; CDR3: CASSLLSRLAGVGTQYF; DNA: TGTGCCAGCAGTTTATTATCTCGACTAGCGGGAGTTGGGACCCAGTACTTC
J: TRBJ1-5; size: -; length: 15; V: TRBV7-8; D: -; CDR3: CASSSNRVGNQPQHF; DNA: TGTGCCAGCAGCTCAAACAGGGTTGGCAATCAGCCCCAGCATTTT
J: TRBJ2-1; size: -; length: 13; V: TRBV11-3; D: -; CDR3: CASSVDSYNEQFF; DNA: TGTGCCAGCAGCGTGGATTCCTACAATGAGCAGTTCTTC
J: TRBJ2-7; size: -; length: 15; V: TRBV9; D: TRBD2; CDR3: CASSVDPGGGYEQYF; DNA: TGTGCCAGCAGCGTAGACCCGGGGGGGGGCTACGAGCAGTACTTC
J: TRBJ1-1; size: -; length: 13; V: TRBV7-3; D: -; CDR3: CASSLKRGAEAFF; DNA: TGTGCCAGCAGCTTAAAGAGGGGGGCTGAAGCTTTCTTT
J: TRBJ2-7; size: -; length: 12; V: TRBV7-9; D: -; CDR3: CASSPTVYEQYF; DNA: TGTGCCAGCAGCCCGACAGTTTACGAGCAGTACTTC
J: TRBJ2-1; size: few; length: 19; V: TRBV19; D: -; CDR3: CASSKIARRGTYKNNEQFF; DNA: TGTGCCAGTAGCAAAATAGCACGGCGCGGGACTTATAAAAACAATGAGCAGTTCTTC
J: TRBJ2-2; size: -; length: 13; V: TRBV7-8; D: -; CDR3: CASSQEFTGELFF; DNA: TGTGCCAGCAGCCAAGAATTCACCGGGGAGCTGTTTTTT
J: TRBJ2-2; size: -; length: 14; V: TRBV9; D: -; CDR3: CASSPRGAVGELFF; DNA: TGTGCCAGCAGCCCGAGGGGGGCAGTCGGGGAGCTGTTTTTT
J: TRBJ2-7; size: few; length: 14; V: TRBV6-1; D: -; CDR3: CASSKSSSSYEQYF; DNA: TGTGCCAGCAGTAAGAGTAGTAGCTCCTACGAGCAGTACTTC
J: TRBJ2-2; size: -; length: 17; V: TRBV11-1; D: -; CDR3: CASRDGTWAENTGELFF; DNA: TGTGCCAGCAGGGATGGGACTTGGGCAGAGAACACCGGGGAGCTGTTTTTT
J: TRBJ2-5; size: -; length: 16; V: TRBV6-1; D: TRBD2; CDR3: CASSEIWREALETQYF; DNA: TGTGCCAGCAGTGAAATCTGGCGGGAGGCGCTCGAGACCCAGTACTTC
J: TRBJ1-5; size: -; length: 13; V: TRBV27; D: -; CDR3: CASSLSINQPQHF; DNA: TGTGCCAGCAGTTTATCTATAAATCAGCCCCAGCATTTT
J: TRBJ2-1; size: -; length: 14; V: TRBV2; D: TRBD2; CDR3: CASFLGSGTNEQFF; DNA: TGTGCCAGCTTCTTGGGGAGCGGGACCAATGAGCAGTTCTTC
J: TRBJ1-3; size: once; length: 15; V: TRBV4-1; D: -; CDR3: CASSQVRTIGNTIYF; DNA: TGCGCCAGCAGCCAAGTCAGGACTATTGGAAACACCATATATTTT
J: TRBJ2-7; size: once; length: 16; V: TRBV7-6; D: -; CDR3: CASSLQDSPSSYEQYF; DNA: TGTGCCAGCAGCTTACAAGACAGCCCGAGCTCCTACGAGCAGTACTTC
J: TRBJ2-1; size: -; length: 15; V: TRBV18; D: TRBD2; CDR3: CASSPTAGVANEQFF; DNA: TGTGCCAGCTCACCAACAGCGGGAGTGGCCAATGAGCAGTTCTTC